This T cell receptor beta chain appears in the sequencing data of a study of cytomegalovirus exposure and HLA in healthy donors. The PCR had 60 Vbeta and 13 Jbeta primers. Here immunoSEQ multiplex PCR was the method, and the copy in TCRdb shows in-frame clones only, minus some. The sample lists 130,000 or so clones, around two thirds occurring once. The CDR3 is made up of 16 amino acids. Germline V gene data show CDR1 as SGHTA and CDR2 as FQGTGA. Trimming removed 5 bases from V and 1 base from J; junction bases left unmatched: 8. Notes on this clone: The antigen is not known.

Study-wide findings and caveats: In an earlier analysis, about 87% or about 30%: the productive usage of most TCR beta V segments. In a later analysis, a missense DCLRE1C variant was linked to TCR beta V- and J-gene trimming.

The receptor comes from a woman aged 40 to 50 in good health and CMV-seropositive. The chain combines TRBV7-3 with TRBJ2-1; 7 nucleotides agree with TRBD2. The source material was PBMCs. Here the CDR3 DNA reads TGTGCCAGCAGCCCCATCCTAGCGGCGTCCTACAATGAGCAGTTCTTC. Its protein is CASSPILAASYNEQFF.